A selection of T cell receptor beta chains follows, all from one sample in a study of identifying expanded T cells in peripheral blood. TCRdb keeps only in-frame clones here, not all; method: immunoSEQ multiplex PCR. Counted here are about 110,000 clones, approximately 90% occurring once; the ten biggest clones make up 16%. The sequencing sample was made of blood. The receptors were sampled from a person aged 18-70 years in good health. Both conserved end residues are part of each CDR3. The D gene is left open where the match is weak. The size of a clone is reported for some rows only, either as once, few or many, or as a class for expanded clones.

j_call | clone_size | v_call | d_call | cdr3_nt | cdr3_aa
TRBJ1-6 | NA | TRBV28 | TRBD1 | TGTGCCAGCAGTGCCCGACAGGGACGAGGTTCACCCCTCCACTTT | CASSARQGRGSPLHF
TRBJ2-7 | NA | TRBV6-1 | NA | TGTGCCAGCAGTGGCATGCGAGGCCCTTACGAGCAGTACTTC | CASSGMRGPYEQYF
TRBJ1-2 | few | TRBV4-3 | TRBD1 | TGCGCCAGCAGCCAAGATGCACAGGGGGGAGGCTACACCTTC | CASSQDAQGGGYTF
TRBJ1-3 | NA | TRBV5-4 | NA | TGTGCCAGCAGCTTGGGATTCGGGGCTGGAAACACCATATATTTT | CASSLGFGAGNTIYF
TRBJ2-5 | NA | TRBV6-5 | TRBD2 | TGTGCCAGCAGTTACGGACTAGCGGGGGTCGAGACCCAGTACTTC | CASSYGLAGVETQYF
TRBJ1-6 | NA | TRBV18 | NA | TGTGCCAGCTCACTAGACCAGGGCTATAATTCACCCCTCCACTTT | CASSLDQGYNSPLHF
TRBJ2-1 | NA | TRBV7-8 | TRBD2 | TGTGCCAGCAGCTTAGGGGGCAGCGGGGGGACCTACAATGAGCAGTTCTTC | CASSLGGSGGTYNEQFF
TRBJ2-6 | NA | TRBV18 | TRBD1 | TGTGCCAGCTCACGAGGGACAGGGAGTTCTGGGGCCAACGTCCTGACTTTC | CASSRGTGSSGANVLTF
TRBJ2-1 | NA | TRBV9 | NA | TGTGCCAGCAGCCCACCACTGTCCAAGGGTGATGAGCAGTTCTTC | CASSPPLSKGDEQFF
TRBJ2-7 | NA | TRBV27 | NA | TGTGCCAGCAGTTTCCGGGACGTAAGCGAGCAGTACTTC | CASSFRDVSEQYF
TRBJ2-7 | NA | TRBV7-2 | NA | TGTGCCAGCAGCTTAAAAAATGGCCCCTCGCCGGACGAGCAGTACTTC | CASSLKNGPSPDEQYF
TRBJ2-5 | NA | TRBV7-2 | NA | TGTGCCAGCAGCTCCCTCCGGGGATCTGGAGAGACCCAGTACTTC | CASSSLRGSGETQYF
TRBJ2-7 | NA | TRBV7-2 | TRBD2 | TGTGCCAGCAGCTCTCGGGGGGGGCTCTACGAGCAGTACTTC | CASSSRGGLYEQYF
TRBJ1-6 | NA | TRBV5-1 | NA | TGCGCCAGCAGCGGGGGGGCAGGGTCGAATTCACCCCTCCACTTT | CASSGGAGSNSPLHF
TRBJ1-1 | NA | TRBV11-2 | NA | TGTGCCAGCAGCTCAAATGGGGGGGCTGGGAACACTGAAGCTTTCTTT | CASSSNGGAGNTEAFF
TRBJ1-2 | NA | TRBV7-2 | NA | TGTGCCAGCAGCTTAGCGCTAAGGACGGGCAAGGGCTACACCTTC | CASSLALRTGKGYTF
TRBJ2-7 | NA | TRBV7-2 | TRBD2 | TGTGCCAGCAGCTTCCGGGGGGACCCAAGCTCCTACGAGCAGTACTTC | CASSFRGDPSSYEQYF
TRBJ1-2 | NA | TRBV28 | TRBD1 | TGTGCCAGCAGTTTAGGAAACAGGGGGCAAAACACCTTC | CASSLGNRGQNTF
TRBJ2-7 | NA | TRBV6-5 | NA | TGTGCCAGCAGTCACTACAGGGCTACCTACGAGCAGTACTTC | CASSHYRATYEQYF
TRBJ2-3 | NA | TRBV9 | TRBD1 | TGTGCCAGCAGCGTAGTCCCAGGGGGAGATACGCAGTATTTT | CASSVVPGGDTQYF
TRBJ2-7 | once | TRBV4-3 | NA | TGCGCCAGCAGCCAAGACAAGAGGGAGAGCCACGAGCAGTACTTC | CASSQDKRESHEQYF
TRBJ2-2 | NA | TRBV7-2 | NA | TGTGCCAGCAGCCTCATGGGGTGGAACACCGGGGAGCTGTTTTTT | CASSLMGWNTGELFF
TRBJ2-6 | NA | TRBV4-1 | NA | TGCGCCAGCAGCCAAGCGGGGCTGGGGGGGGCCAACGTCCTGACTTTC | CASSQAGLGGANVLTF
TRBJ2-5 | NA | TRBV2 | NA | TGTGCCAGCAGTGCCGGGACAACCCAAGAGACCCAGTACTTC | CASSAGTTQETQYF
TRBJ2-2 | once | TRBV5-1 | NA | TGCGCCAGCAGCGTGGCCCCCCGACAGGCCTTCACCGGGGAGCTGTTTTTT | CASSVAPRQAFTGELFF
TRBJ1-1 | NA | TRBV19 | NA | TGTGCCAGTAGTTTCGGGCTATTCTATCTAAGCACGGAGAATGGAGCTTTCTTT | CASSFGLFYLSTENGAFF
TRBJ1-2 | once | TRBV2 | TRBD1 | TGTGCCAGCAGTGAACAGGGGGATTTAGGTTTTGAAACCTTC | CASSEQGDLGFETF
TRBJ2-7 | NA | TRBV27 | NA | TGTGCCAGCAGTTCTAACTACGAGCAGTACTTC | CASSSNYEQYF